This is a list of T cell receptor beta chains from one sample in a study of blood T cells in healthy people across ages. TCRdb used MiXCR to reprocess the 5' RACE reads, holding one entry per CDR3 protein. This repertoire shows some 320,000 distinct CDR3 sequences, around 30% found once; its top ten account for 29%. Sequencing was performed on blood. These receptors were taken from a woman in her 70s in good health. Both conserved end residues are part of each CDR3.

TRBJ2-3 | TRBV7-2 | CASSPSNTDTQYF
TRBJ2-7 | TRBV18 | CASSPPIPGQGAAEQYF
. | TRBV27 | CATSGSVNEQFF
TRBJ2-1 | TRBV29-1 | CSAVTSGNSREQFF
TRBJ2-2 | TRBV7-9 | CASSLTLTGELFF
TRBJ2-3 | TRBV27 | CASSLSGWGSGSTDTQYF
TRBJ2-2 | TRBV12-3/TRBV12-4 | CASSFKGSGELFF
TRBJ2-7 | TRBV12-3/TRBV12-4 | CASSQSGVSSYEQYF
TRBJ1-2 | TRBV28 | CASSDDGQYYGYTF
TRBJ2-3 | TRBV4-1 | CASSQLAGVADTQYF
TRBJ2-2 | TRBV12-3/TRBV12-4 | CASSLSSYGNTGELFF
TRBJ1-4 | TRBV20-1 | CSARLRGGEKLFF
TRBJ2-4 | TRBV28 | CASSPPSSLQYF
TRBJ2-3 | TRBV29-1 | CSVEVNADTQYF
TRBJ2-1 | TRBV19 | CATKGGPSSYNEQFF
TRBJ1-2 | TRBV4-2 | CASSQDNGNYGYTF